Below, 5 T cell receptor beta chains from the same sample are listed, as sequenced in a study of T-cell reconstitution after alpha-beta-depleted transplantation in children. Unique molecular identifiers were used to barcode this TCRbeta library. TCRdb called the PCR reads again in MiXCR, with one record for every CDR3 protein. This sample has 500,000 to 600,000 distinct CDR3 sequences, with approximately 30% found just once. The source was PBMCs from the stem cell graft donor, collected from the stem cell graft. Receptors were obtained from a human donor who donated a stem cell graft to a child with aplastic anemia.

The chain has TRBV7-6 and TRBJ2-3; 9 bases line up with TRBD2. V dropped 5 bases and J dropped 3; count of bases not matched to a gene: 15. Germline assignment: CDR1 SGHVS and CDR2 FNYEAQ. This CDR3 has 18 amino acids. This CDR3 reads CASSPFRVTSGLTDTQYF. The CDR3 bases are TGTGCCAGCAGCCCCTTCCGCGTGACTAGCGGTTTGACAGATACGCAGTATTTT.

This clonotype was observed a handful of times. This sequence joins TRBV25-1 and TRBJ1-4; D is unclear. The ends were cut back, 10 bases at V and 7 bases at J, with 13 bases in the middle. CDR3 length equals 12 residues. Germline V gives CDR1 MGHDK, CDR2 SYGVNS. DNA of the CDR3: TGTGCCACTAACATGGGTAGTGAAAAACTGTTTTTT. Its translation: CATNMGSEKLFF. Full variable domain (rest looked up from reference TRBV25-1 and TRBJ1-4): EADIYQTPRYLVIGTGKKITLECSQTMGHDKMYWYQQDPGMELHLIHYSYGVNSTEKGDLSSESTVSRIRTEHFPLTLESARPSHTSQYLCATNMGSEKLFFGSGTQLSVL.

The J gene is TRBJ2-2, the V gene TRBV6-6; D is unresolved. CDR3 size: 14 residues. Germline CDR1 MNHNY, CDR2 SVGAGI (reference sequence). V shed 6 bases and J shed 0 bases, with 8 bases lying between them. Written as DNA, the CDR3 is TGTGCCAGCAGCCTTTTCGCGAACACCGGGGAGCTGTTTTTT. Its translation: CASSLFANTGELFF.

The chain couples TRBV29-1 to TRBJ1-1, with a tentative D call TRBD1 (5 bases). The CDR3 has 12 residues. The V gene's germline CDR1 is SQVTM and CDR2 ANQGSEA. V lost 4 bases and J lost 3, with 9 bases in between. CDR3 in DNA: TGCAGCGTTGGTGGCAGGGACACTGAAGCTTTCTTT. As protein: CSVGGRDTEAFF.

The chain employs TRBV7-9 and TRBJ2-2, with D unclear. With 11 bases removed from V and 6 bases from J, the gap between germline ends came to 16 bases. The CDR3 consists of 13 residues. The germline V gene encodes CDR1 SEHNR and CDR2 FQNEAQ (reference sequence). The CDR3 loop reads CAATGGYAGELFF. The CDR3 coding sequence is TGTGCCGCGACGGGCGGTTATGCCGGGGAGCTGTTTTTT.